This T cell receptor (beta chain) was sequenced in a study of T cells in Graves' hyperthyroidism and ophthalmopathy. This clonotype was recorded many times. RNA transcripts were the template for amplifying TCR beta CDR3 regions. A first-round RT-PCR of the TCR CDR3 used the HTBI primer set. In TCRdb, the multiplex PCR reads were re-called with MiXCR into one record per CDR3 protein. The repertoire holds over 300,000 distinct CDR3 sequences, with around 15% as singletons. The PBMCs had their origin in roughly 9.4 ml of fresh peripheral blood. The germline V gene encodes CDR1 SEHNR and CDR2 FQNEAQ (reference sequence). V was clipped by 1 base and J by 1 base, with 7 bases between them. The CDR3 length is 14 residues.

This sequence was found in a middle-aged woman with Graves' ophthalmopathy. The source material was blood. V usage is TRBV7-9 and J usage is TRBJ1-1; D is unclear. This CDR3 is CASSLVQWNTEAFF. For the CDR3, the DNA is TGTGCCAGCAGCTTAGTACAGTGGAACACTGAAGCTTTCTTT.